The rows below give T cell receptor beta chains drawn from one sample of a study of human T cells and chemical hapten exposure. TCRdb used MiXCR to reprocess the RACE reads, holding one entry per CDR3 protein. This table holds fewer than 85,000 distinct CDR3 sequences, about 9.2% found once. Material for sequencing was whole blood. All receptors come from a female donor in good health. Some clones in this sample may be carry-over from other donors' samples. CDR3s include the opening cysteine and the closing phenylalanine or tryptophan. Each record gives: V gene, clone size, D gene, J gene, CDR3 protein, CDR3 DNA. D genes are given only for firm matches. Clone size is given for some rows only: seen once, a few or many times, or a class if the clone is expanded.

v_call: TRBV6-2/TRBV6-3; clone_size: NA; d_call: NA; j_call: TRBJ2-1; cdr3_aa: CASSRQWDEQFF; cdr3_nt: TGTGCCAGCAGCCGACAGTGGGATGAGCAGTTCTTC
v_call: TRBV16; clone_size: many; d_call: NA; j_call: TRBJ1-4; cdr3_aa: CASSPADHEKLFF; cdr3_nt: TGTGCCAGCAGCCCCGCGGATCATGAAAAACTGTTTTTT
v_call: TRBV29-1; clone_size: few; d_call: NA; j_call: TRBJ1-5; cdr3_aa: CSVAQGGGNQPQHF; cdr3_nt: TGCAGCGTTGCACAGGGTGGGGGCAATCAGCCCCAGCATTTT
v_call: TRBV3-1; clone_size: many; d_call: NA; j_call: TRBJ2-3; cdr3_aa: CASSQDREVGTDTQYF; cdr3_nt: TGTGCCAGCAGCCAAGACAGGGAGGTTGGTACAGATACGCAGTATTTT
v_call: TRBV12-3/TRBV12-4; clone_size: NA; d_call: NA; j_call: TRBJ2-5; cdr3_aa: CASSQNRVRETQYF; cdr3_nt: TGTGCCAGCAGTCAAAACAGGGTCAGGGAGACCCAGTACTTC
v_call: TRBV7-2; clone_size: NA; d_call: NA; j_call: TRBJ1-6; cdr3_aa: CASSLVWGVGNSPLHF; cdr3_nt: TGTGCCAGCAGCTTAGTATGGGGGGTAGGGAATTCACCCCTCCACTTT
v_call: TRBV29-1; clone_size: few; d_call: NA; j_call: TRBJ2-1; cdr3_aa: CSVGCMGYNEQFF; cdr3_nt: TGCAGCGTTGGGTGTATGGGATACAATGAGCAGTTCTTC
v_call: TRBV7-9; clone_size: many; d_call: NA; j_call: TRBJ1-6; cdr3_aa: CASSLQSSSDSPLHF; cdr3_nt: TGTGCCAGCAGCTTACAGTCGAGTAGTGATTCACCCCTCCACTTT
v_call: TRBV29-1; clone_size: many; d_call: NA; j_call: TRBJ1-2; cdr3_aa: CSVESPGRGEVNYGYTF; cdr3_nt: TGCAGCGTTGAATCCCCCGGCAGGGGTGAGGTTAACTATGGCTACACCTTC
v_call: TRBV18; clone_size: many; d_call: NA; j_call: TRBJ1-5; cdr3_aa: CASSRGENQPQHF; cdr3_nt: TGTGCCAGCTCACGAGGGGAGAATCAGCCCCAGCATTTT
v_call: TRBV5-1; clone_size: many; d_call: NA; j_call: TRBJ2-5; cdr3_aa: CASSGEGEQETQYF; cdr3_nt: TGCGCCAGCAGCGGGGAAGGGGAACAAGAGACCCAGTACTTC
v_call: TRBV7-7; clone_size: NA; d_call: NA; j_call: TRBJ1-1; cdr3_aa: CASTLTRTAQNTEAFF; cdr3_nt: TGTGCCAGCACCCTTACGAGGACAGCTCAGAACACTGAAGCTTTCTTT
v_call: TRBV20-1; clone_size: many; d_call: NA; j_call: TRBJ1-1; cdr3_aa: CSARKTGGFTEAFF; cdr3_nt: TGCAGTGCTAGGAAAACGGGGGGGTTTACTGAAGCTTTCTTT
v_call: TRBV6-5; clone_size: few; d_call: NA; j_call: TRBJ2-3; cdr3_aa: CASKEGPSTDTQYF; cdr3_nt: TGTGCCAGCAAAGAGGGTCCCTCGACAGATACGCAGTATTTT
v_call: TRBV7-8; clone_size: NA; d_call: NA; j_call: TRBJ1-1; cdr3_aa: CASSLGQTLRNTEAFF; cdr3_nt: TGTGCCAGCAGCTTAGGGCAGACCCTAAGGAACACTGAAGCTTTCTTT
v_call: TRBV7-9; clone_size: many; d_call: TRBD1; j_call: TRBJ1-2; cdr3_aa: CASSSWDRDGYGYTF; cdr3_nt: TGTGCCAGCAGCTCTTGGGACAGGGATGGCTATGGCTACACCTTC
v_call: TRBV3-1; clone_size: few; d_call: TRBD2; j_call: TRBJ2-5; cdr3_aa: CASSQLASGGTETQYF; cdr3_nt: TGTGCCAGCAGCCAACTCGCTAGCGGGGGAACCGAGACCCAGTACTTC
v_call: TRBV10-3; clone_size: few; d_call: TRBD1; j_call: TRBJ2-7; cdr3_aa: CAISEGGQGANEQYF; cdr3_nt: TGTGCCATCAGTGAGGGTGGACAGGGGGCGAACGAGCAGTACTTC
v_call: TRBV2; clone_size: few; d_call: NA; j_call: TRBJ2-7; cdr3_aa: CASRAPFLRAYEQYF; cdr3_nt: TGTGCCAGCAGGGCGCCGTTCCTAAGGGCCTACGAGCAGTACTTC
v_call: TRBV14; clone_size: few; d_call: NA; j_call: TRBJ2-5; cdr3_aa: CASSQDLGLKETQYF; cdr3_nt: TGTGCCAGCAGCCAAGATCTGGGGCTTAAAGAGACCCAGTACTTC
v_call: TRBV2; clone_size: NA; d_call: TRBD2; j_call: TRBJ2-4; cdr3_aa: CASSEVGLAGRKNIQYF; cdr3_nt: TGTGCCAGCAGTGAAGTAGGACTAGCGGGGCGCAAAAACATTCAGTACTTC
v_call: TRBV10-3; clone_size: NA; d_call: NA; j_call: TRBJ2-2; cdr3_aa: CAISDLAGELFF; cdr3_nt: TGTGCCATCAGTGACCTAGCCGGGGAGCTGTTTTTT
v_call: TRBV20-1; clone_size: many; d_call: TRBD1; j_call: TRBJ1-4; cdr3_aa: CSARGSFQGAREKLFF; cdr3_nt: TGCAGTGCTAGAGGATCCTTCCAGGGGGCTAGGGAAAAACTGTTTTTT